These T cell receptor beta chains were read from a single sample in a study of graft-versus-host responses after intestinal transplantation. Their antigens remain unidentified. The data were produced by immunoSEQ multiplex PCR, yet TCRdb's version contains in-frame clones alone and is incomplete. The sample lists tens of thousands of clones, 90% to 95% occurring once. The material was unstimulated CD8+ T cells sorted from spleen or lymph node cells, obtained before intestinal transplant. These receptors came from a human donor who received an intestinal transplant. CDR3s include the opening cysteine and the closing phenylalanine or tryptophan. The D gene is left open where the match is weak. Clone size is stated in some rows and not others, as once, few, many or a class when expanded.

d_gene: TRBD2
j_gene: TRBJ2-3
abundance: -
v_gene: TRBV5-6
CDR3aa: CASSLSVVTSGTDTQYF

d_gene: -
j_gene: TRBJ2-1
abundance: -
v_gene: TRBV5-6
CDR3aa: CASSYGVTRYNEQFF

d_gene: TRBD1
j_gene: TRBJ2-7
abundance: -
v_gene: TRBV4-1
CDR3aa: CASSAGTGGSYEQYF

d_gene: -
j_gene: TRBJ2-2
abundance: -
v_gene: TRBV27
CDR3aa: CASRANTGELFF

d_gene: TRBD2
j_gene: TRBJ2-1
abundance: -
v_gene: TRBV5-1
CDR3aa: CASSLPRLAGGDNEQFF

d_gene: -
j_gene: TRBJ1-4
abundance: -
v_gene: TRBV27
CDR3aa: CASSSGATNEKLFF

d_gene: TRBD1
j_gene: TRBJ1-1
abundance: -
v_gene: TRBV4-2
CDR3aa: CASSLLTGDNTEAFF

d_gene: -
j_gene: TRBJ2-2
abundance: -
v_gene: TRBV4-1
CDR3aa: CASSIQGAGYTGELFF

d_gene: -
j_gene: TRBJ1-3
abundance: -
v_gene: TRBV6-5
CDR3aa: CASRLQGSGNTIYF

d_gene: TRBD2
j_gene: TRBJ2-3
abundance: -
v_gene: TRBV7-8
CDR3aa: CASSPGLAKTDTQYF

d_gene: -
j_gene: TRBJ2-7
abundance: -
v_gene: TRBV11-2
CDR3aa: CASSHWGDEQYF

d_gene: TRBD1
j_gene: TRBJ1-1
abundance: -
v_gene: TRBV29-1
CDR3aa: CSHSGQGIYSNTEAFF

d_gene: -
j_gene: TRBJ1-1
abundance: once
v_gene: TRBV27
CDR3aa: CASSLSAGFGFTEAFF

d_gene: TRBD1
j_gene: TRBJ2-1
abundance: -
v_gene: TRBV27
CDR3aa: CASTNTGGMAYNEQFF

d_gene: TRBD2
j_gene: TRBJ2-7
abundance: -
v_gene: TRBV6-1
CDR3aa: CASSESSGGFYEQYF

d_gene: -
j_gene: TRBJ2-7
abundance: -
v_gene: TRBV7-6
CDR3aa: CAVWTSSYEQYF

d_gene: TRBD2
j_gene: TRBJ2-7
abundance: -
v_gene: TRBV5-4
CDR3aa: CASSDGTSASYEQYF

d_gene: TRBD2
j_gene: TRBJ2-3
abundance: -
v_gene: TRBV4-3
CDR3aa: CASSQAPSLAGGTDTQYF

d_gene: -
j_gene: TRBJ2-1
abundance: -
v_gene: TRBV2
CDR3aa: CASSGQPEREQFF